This T cell receptor (beta chain) was found in a study of lymphopenia after photon versus proton radiotherapy. Findings of the study overall: After lymphocyte nadir, photon-treated repertoires showed oligoclonal expansion, especially CD8+ Temra.

Germline V lookup: CDR1 ENHRY, CDR2 SYGVKD. The V gene lost 10 bases and the J gene lost 4 bases, with 14 bases spanning the gap. The CDR3 length is 13 residues. The table came from immunoSEQ multiplex PCR; TCRdb's copy has only in-frame clones and leaves some out. This table has over 4,500 clones, roughly 71% appearing once. For this clone: Its antigen remains unidentified.

The V gene is TRBV10-3, the J gene TRBJ1-5, with D uncertain. Sequencing used peripheral blood, obtained from a patient treated with proton-based radiotherapy. The sequence was obtained from an elderly man with esophageal cancer. CDR3 amino acids: CATGPGSNQPQHF. CDR3 bases: TGTGCCACGGGCCCGGGTTCGAATCAGCCCCAGCATTTT.